A selection of T cell receptor beta chains follows, all from one sample in a study of molecular identifiers for immune sequencing clone quantification. TCRdb ran MiXCR on the PCR reads and lists one entry per CDR3 protein. The sample records about 640,000 distinct CDR3 sequences, 15% to 20% being singletons. The sequenced material came from naive CD8+ T cells from blood, with Jurkat cell RNA spiked in. The receptors come from a human donor in good health. Some libraries in this study had Jurkat cell RNA spiked in. The CDR3 runs from the conserved cysteine through the conserved F or W. The order of the fields is J gene, clone size, D gene, V gene, CDR3 protein, CDR3 DNA. D genes are given only for firm matches. Clone size appears in some rows only: once, few, many, or a class for an expanded clone.

TRBJ2-2 | - | - | TRBV10-2 | CASSESHPVRTGELFF | TGCGCCAGCAGTGAGTCCCACCCTGTCCGCACCGGGGAGCTGTTTTTT
TRBJ2-7 | few | - | TRBV12-3/TRBV12-4 | CASSLPSHYEQYF | TGTGCCAGCAGTTTACCTAGCCACTACGAGCAGTACTTC
TRBJ2-7 | - | - | TRBV4-1 | CASSQVGRDEQYF | TGCGCCAGCAGCCAAGTGGGCAGGGACGAGCAGTACTTC
TRBJ1-2 | - | TRBD1 | TRBV12-3/TRBV12-4 | CASSWTGGVTYGYTF | TGTGCCAGCAGTTGGACAGGGGGTGTCACCTATGGCTACACCTTC
TRBJ2-7 | many | TRBD1 | TRBV6-2/TRBV6-3 | CASGDRPSYEQYF | TGTGCCAGCGGGGACAGGCCCTCCTACGAGCAGTACTTC
TRBJ1-2 | - | - | TRBV9 | CASSVTIGGRDYGYTF | TGTGCCAGCAGCGTAACTATAGGGGGGCGAGACTATGGCTACACCTTC
TRBJ2-1 | - | - | TRBV28 | CASSLSPYGYSYNEQFF | TGTGCCAGCAGTTTATCTCCCTACGGCTACTCCTACAATGAGCAGTTCTTC
TRBJ2-7 | - | - | TRBV3-1 | CASSPHSDSYEQYF | TGTGCCAGCAGCCCTCATAGTGACTCCTACGAGCAGTACTTC
TRBJ1-1 | - | - | TRBV4-3 | CASSPLGSSNTEAFF | TGCGCCAGCAGCCCACTCGGGTCTTCGAACACTGAAGCTTTCTTT
TRBJ2-7 | - | - | TRBV19 | CASSTHYEQYF | TGTGCCAGTAGTACCCATTACGAGCAGTACTTC
TRBJ1-5 | - | - | TRBV28 | CASADRWSNQPQHF | TGTGCCAGCGCCGACAGGTGGAGCAATCAGCCCCAGCATTTT
TRBJ2-3 | many | TRBD1 | TRBV5-1 | CASSATGQISDTQYF | TGCGCCAGCAGCGCGACAGGGCAGATCTCAGATACGCAGTATTTT
TRBJ2-3 | many | - | TRBV2 | CASRLGRGSTDTQYF | TGTGCCAGCCGCTTGGGAAGGGGTAGCACAGATACGCAGTATTTT
TRBJ2-5 | few | - | TRBV25-1 | CAPHPDQEIQYF | TGTGCCCCTCACCCCGACCAAGAGATCCAGTACTTC
TRBJ2-3 | many | - | TRBV7-3 | CASSLLLNTDTQYF | TGTGCCAGCAGCTTACTCCTTAACACAGATACGCAGTATTTT
TRBJ2-7 | - | TRBD2 | TRBV11-2 | CASSLVGTRSAEQYF | TGTGCCAGCAGCTTAGTGGGGACTAGGTCTGCCGAGCAGTACTTC
TRBJ1-4 | few | - | TRBV11-2 | CASSLRAGREKLFF | TGTGCCAGCAGCCTGAGGGCAGGGCGTGAAAAACTGTTTTTT
TRBJ2-3 | many | - | TRBV23-1 | CASSPQINTQYF | TGCGCCAGCAGTCCTCAGATAAATACGCAGTATTTT
TRBJ2-3 | many | - | TRBV13 | CASSLAGLSETDTQYF | TGTGCCAGCAGCTTAGCCGGACTGAGTGAAACAGATACGCAGTATTTT
TRBJ2-7 | few | TRBD1 | TRBV5-6 | CASSPGAGGFEQYF | TGTGCCAGCAGCCCCGGTGCAGGGGGCTTCGAGCAGTACTTC
TRBJ2-5 | few | - | TRBV4-3 | CASSPHGRGETQYF | TGCGCCAGCAGCCCGCACGGACGGGGGGAGACCCAGTACTTC
TRBJ2-7 | many | - | TRBV19 | CASSTQAGTNYEQYF | TGTGCCAGTAGTACCCAAGCCGGGACAAACTACGAGCAGTACTTC
TRBJ1-1 | many | - | TRBV20-1 | CSASSGLRKNTEAFF | TGCAGTGCTAGCTCGGGGTTGCGTAAGAACACTGAAGCTTTCTTT
TRBJ2-7 | few | - | TRBV6-1 | CASTGRTYEQYF | TGTGCCAGCACGGGACGGACCTACGAGCAGTACTTC
TRBJ2-3 | many | TRBD2 | TRBV4-2 | CASSQTSGATDTQYF | TGTGCCAGCAGCCAGACTAGCGGTGCCACAGATACGCAGTATTTT
TRBJ2-7 | many | TRBD1 | TRBV6-5 | CASSSPGTGSDEQYF | TGTGCCAGCAGTTCCCCCGGGACAGGGTCTGACGAGCAGTACTTC
TRBJ2-4 | - | - | TRBV4-3 | CASSQVARVDKNIQYF | TGCGCCAGCAGCCAAGTCGCCAGGGTGGACAAAAACATTCAGTACTTC
TRBJ2-7 | many | - | TRBV6-5 | CASSAPGYEQYF | TGTGCCAGCAGTGCCCCGGGGTACGAGCAGTACTTC
TRBJ2-3 | many | TRBD2 | TRBV7-9 | CASSGGTSGSFF | TGTGCCAGCAGCGGAGGGACTAGCGGGAGTTTTTTT
TRBJ2-5 | many | - | TRBV12-5 | CASGLPDGIRETQYF | TGTGCTAGTGGTCTTCCCGACGGGATCCGTGAGACCCAGTACTTC
TRBJ1-2 | many | - | TRBV2 | CASTEAGAGYTF | TGTGCCAGCACCGAGGCAGGGGCCGGCTACACCTTC
TRBJ2-3 | few | - | TRBV19 | CATWGVVTDTQYF | TGTGCCACGTGGGGGGTGGTCACAGATACGCAGTATTTT
TRBJ2-7 | many | TRBD1 | TRBV30 | CAWQGASYEQYF | TGTGCCTGGCAGGGGGCCTCCTACGAGCAGTACTTC
TRBJ2-7 | many | - | TRBV13 | CASSDRGTSYEQYF | TGTGCCAGCAGCGACCGGGGGACCTCCTACGAGCAGTACTTC
TRBJ2-3 | many | - | TRBV11-2 | CASSSLRTDTQYF | TGTGCCAGCAGCTCCCTCCGGACAGATACGCAGTATTTT
TRBJ1-4 | once | - | TRBV9 | CASSVDGGVDEKLFF | TGTGCCAGCAGCGTAGATGGGGGTGTGGATGAAAAACTGTTTTTT
TRBJ1-6 | many | - | TRBV19 | CASKDARNSPLHF | TGTGCCAGTAAGGACGCCCGAAATTCACCCCTCCACTTT
TRBJ1-2 | many | TRBD1 | TRBV20-1 | CSANHYRGLQSNYGYTF | TGCAGTGCAAACCACTACAGGGGACTACAATCTAACTATGGCTACACCTTC
TRBJ2-7 | - | - | TRBV11-3 | CASSSYGNLREQYF | TGTGCCAGCAGCTCATACGGGAACCTCCGCGAGCAGTACTTC
TRBJ2-7 | few | - | TRBV20-1 | CSARDLTGTSYEQYF | TGCAGTGCTAGAGATCTGACGGGGACCTCCTACGAGCAGTACTTC